This T cell receptor beta chain emerged from a study of shared clonotypes between healthy human individuals. Study-level results: Clonotype sharing among donors likely depends on sequencing depth.

Free of recent acute infections or vaccinations, the donors were healthy HIV-negative adults. This CDR3 has 15 residues. After removal of 6 bases from V and 4 bases from J, the junction contained 8 bases not matched to a gene. Germline V gene lookup returns CDR1 SNHLY and CDR2 FYNNEI. Every subset's genomic DNA went evenly onto several immunoSEQ plates. Using immunoSEQ multiplex PCR, the repertoire was profiled, and TCRdb retains in-frame clones only, with some absent. The sample includes about half a million clones, around 73% seen only once; the top ten take 9.5% to 15%. The sample holds many counts of this clone. Its specificity is not known.

The sample consisted of PBMCs. The chain employs TRBV2 and TRBJ2-2; 7 nucleotides match TRBD2. This TCR was recovered from a woman in her thirties or forties in good health. Some clones in this sample may be carry-over from other donors' samples. The CDR3 region has the DNA TGTGCCAGCAGAATCCAGGGAGGGATCACCGGGGAGCTGTTTTTT. Protein: CASRIQGGITGELFF.